The 16 T cell receptor beta chains below all came from one sample that was sequenced in a study of blood T cell repertoires in COVID-19. Method: immunoSEQ multiplex PCR; TCRdb's copy keeps in-frame clones and lacks some. In the table there are approximately 150,000 clones, just under 85% of which are singletons. Material for sequencing was peripheral blood. The origin of the receptors is a woman of 80 years or more with COVID-19, enrolled during active disease.

This clone showed up just a few times. The chain uses TRBV9 and TRBJ2-7; TRBD2 is a possible D gene (6 bases). From germline, CDR1 is SGDLS and CDR2 YYNGEE. The V gene lost 0 bases and the J gene lost 2 bases, with 12 bases spanning the gap. The CDR3 runs 15 residues. The chain's CDR3 is CASSVGGSGAYEQYF. CDR3 nucleotides: TGTGCCAGCAGCGTAGGAGGTAGCGGAGCCTACGAGCAGTACTTC. The full variable domain, in which reference TRBV9 and TRBJ2-7 provide the parts outside the CDR3, is DSGVTQTPKHLITATGQRVTLRCSPRSGDLSVYWYQQSLDQGLQFLIQYYNGEERAKGNILERFSAQQFPDLHSELNLSSLELGDSALYFCASSVGGSGAYEQYFGPGTRLTVT.

The chain employs TRBV1 and TRBJ2-7; TRBD2 reflects the table's D call only, with no check against the DNA. TRBV1 is a documented pseudogene. The CDR3 contains 14 residues. Here the CDR3 reads CTSSHTDYSYEQYF. In DNA, the CDR3 is TGCACCAGCAGCCACACGGACTACTCCTACGAGCAGTACTTC.

This CDR3 reads CASEKGGELAGYEQYF. Written as DNA, the CDR3 is TGTGCCAGCGAAAAAGGGGGAGAACTAGCGGGATACGAGCAGTACTTC. The chain links TRBV6-6 to TRBJ2-7, with 10 positions matching TRBD2. V gave up 8 bases and J gave up 4 bases; unmatched junction bases: 14. CDR3 size: 16 residues. Germline values: CDR1 MNHNY, CDR2 SVGAGI (reference sequence).

The rearrangement uses TRBV5-6 and TRBJ1-5; maybe TRBD1 (6 bases). The V gene lost 3 bases and the J gene lost 2 bases, with 18 bases spanning the gap. The CDR3 contains 17 residues. In germline, CDR1 is SGHDT, CDR2 YYEEEE. CDR3 sequence reads: CASSWRGGLGRNQPQHF. The DNA for the CDR3 is TGTGCCAGCAGCTGGAGGGGGGGCCTCGGGCGCAATCAGCCCCAGCATTTT.

The rearrangement joins TRBV7-9 to TRBJ1-2; 10 nucleotides align to TRBD1. The V segment lost 5 bases and the J segment 6 bases; nucleotides outside the gene matches: 9. This CDR3 contains 15 residues. Germline CDR1 and CDR2: SEHNR and FQNEAQ (reference sequence). For the CDR3, the DNA is TGTGCCAGCAGCCCCTTAAAGACAGGGGGCAATGGCTACACCTTC. Translated: CASSPLKTGGNGYTF.

This chain uses TRBV14 with TRBJ1-2, with D possibly TRBD1 on 6 matching bases. Germline V gene lookup returns CDR1 SGHDN and CDR2 FVKESK. V was cut by 0 bases and J by 5 bases, with 16 bases left in between. The CDR3 is 16 residues long. The CDR3 loop reads CASSQEAGDIEYGYTF. CDR3 nucleotides: TGTGCCAGCAGCCAAGAAGCCGGGGACATAGAATATGGCTACACCTTC.

The chain carries TRBV12-3 or TRBV12-4 and TRBJ2-7, with D uncertain. V lost 2 bases and J 1 base, leaving 3 bases between the germline ends. This CDR3 has 12 amino acids. The CDR3: CASSLLSYEQYF. The CDR3 DNA is TGTGCCAGCAGTTTACTGTCCTACGAGCAGTACTTC.

In DNA form, the CDR3 reads TGCGCCAGCAGTTTCGGACAGGGAGCTGTGAACCAAGAGACCCAGTACTTC. This sequence encodes CASSFGQGAVNQETQYF. The J gene is TRBJ2-5, the V gene TRBV5-1, with TRBD1 identical over 8 bases. The germline V gene has CDR1 SGHRS and CDR2 YFSETQ. This CDR3 region has 17 residues. The ends lost 5 bases at V and 0 bases at J; junction bases unmatched: 12.

The chain employs TRBV5-1 and TRBJ1-2; TRBD1 agrees at 7 bases. Germline CDR1 reads SGHRS; CDR2 reads YFSETQ. CDR3 length equals 13 residues. Trimming cost V 4 bases and J 2 bases; bases outside gene matches: 2. This CDR3 is CASSPGQNYGYTF. CDR3 DNA sequence: TGCGCCAGCAGCCCGGGACAGAACTATGGCTACACCTTC.

The chain combines TRBV5-1 with TRBJ2-1; D remains unclear. V was cut by 7 bases and J by 15 bases, with 8 bases left in between. Germline V gene lookup returns CDR1 SGHRS and CDR2 YFSETQ. CDR3 length equals 8 residues. The CDR3 DNA sequence: TGCGCCAGCCCTCTGCGGTTCTTC. It translates to CASPLRFF. Full variable domain (outside the CDR3, taken from reference TRBV5-1 and TRBJ2-1): KAGVTQTPRYLIKTRGQQVTLSCSPISGHRSVSWYQQTPGQGLQFLFEYFSETQRNKGNFPGRFSGRQFSNSRSEMNVSTLELGDSALYLCASPLRFFGPGTRLTVL.

The chain couples TRBV6-1 to TRBJ2-7; 9 bases are shared with TRBD2. After removal of 2 bases from V and 3 bases from J, the junction contained 8 bases not matched to a gene. CDR1 and CDR2 (germline): MNHNS, SASEGT. The CDR3 length is 16 residues. CDR3 residues: CASSEWEAGGGYEQYF. DNA for the CDR3: TGTGCCAGCAGTGAATGGGAAGCGGGGGGTGGCTACGAGCAGTACTTC.

Written as DNA, the CDR3 is TGTGCCATCAGTGAGAGCCGGGACAGGGGTGATGGCTACACCTTC. Its translation: CAISESRDRGDGYTF. V is TRBV10-3 and J is TRBJ1-2, with 10 bases aligning to TRBD1. Germline V gene sequence: CDR1 ENHRY, CDR2 SYGVKD. V was clipped by 2 bases and J by 6 bases; unmatched bases: 6. The CDR3 contains 15 residues.

The J gene is TRBJ1-5, the V gene TRBV28, with D perhaps TRBD1 (5 bases). Deletions cut 3 bases from V and 3 bases from J, with 12 bases between. The CDR3 length is 15 residues. Germline loops: CDR1 MDHEN, CDR2 SYDVKM. The CDR3 reads CASSLPGHNNQPQHF. The CDR3 DNA reads as TGTGCCAGCAGTTTGCCAGGGCACAACAATCAGCCCCAGCATTTT.

This clone was seen once. The chain is built from TRBV5-6 and TRBJ2-5, with D perhaps TRBD1 (6 bases). Germline CDR1 and CDR2: SGHDT and YYEEEE. The CDR3 totals 14 residues. V was trimmed by 4 bases and J by 2 bases, leaving 12 bases between them. CDR3 coding DNA: TGTGCCAGCAGCGACTCCAGGGGACAAGAGACCCAGTACTTC. Its protein product is CASSDSRGQETQYF.

This rearrangement joins TRBV3-1 (or the pseudogene TRBV3-2) to TRBJ1-2, with 9 bases fitting TRBD1. The CDR3 extends over 17 amino acids. V dropped 4 bases and J dropped 6; count of bases not matched to a gene: 15. Germline V lookup: CDR1 LGHDT, CDR2 YNNKEL (reference sequence). The CDR3 sequence is CASSLLLGQGGEDGYTF. The CDR3 nucleotides read TGTGCCAGCAGCCTCCTTCTGGGACAGGGTGGGGAGGATGGCTACACCTTC.

This clone has just one count. This chain links TRBV6-5 with TRBJ2-7, with 8 bases fitting TRBD1. The CDR3 is made up of 15 amino acids. The trim removed 4 bases at V and 5 bases at J, leaving 10 bases unmatched. Germline CDR1 and CDR2: MNHEY and SVGAGI. This CDR3 reads CASSFPGQGRNEQYF. Written as DNA, the CDR3 is TGTGCCAGCAGTTTCCCAGGACAGGGCAGGAACGAGCAGTACTTC.